This T cell receptor beta chain was found in a study of T cell responses to AZD1222 COVID-19 vaccine. Study-level background: Investigators merged groups given second doses at roughly 4 or roughly 12 weeks.

Findings and limits, study-wide: The repertoires were collected only after the peak T cell response. Spike regions recognized by vaccine-associated CD4 TCRs spanned the protein, led by 160-218 and 743-854. Spike-specific TCR breadth and depth both grew after two AZD1222 doses.

The assay was immunoSEQ multiplex PCR, and TCRdb's table has in-frame clones only and misses some. The sample contains approximately 120,000 clones, 92% of which appear only once. Notes on this clone: What it recognizes is unknown.

Germline V gene data show CDR1 as ENHRY and CDR2 as SYGVKD. The CDR3 has 16 residues. Trimming cost V 0 bases and J 2 bases, with 12 bases left between them. The sample in question was peripheral blood, obtained on day 0 of AZD1222 vaccination. J is TRBJ2-3 and V is TRBV10-3; D is unresolved. The sequence was obtained from an adult in good health. CDR3 sequence: CAISESDSWATDTQYF. DNA for the CDR3: TGTGCCATCAGTGAGTCCGACTCCTGGGCCACAGATACGCAGTATTTT.